This TCR beta chain comes out of a study of T-cell reconstitution after alpha-beta-depleted transplantation in children. Whole-study findings and limits: Recipient T cells and thymic progenitors that survived gave rise to the high TCRbeta diversity observed at day 60 in some patients. Reportedly, roughly two months post-transplant, alpha-beta T cells arose from several hundred expanded graft clones. One year post-transplant, T-cell counts and diversity were largely derived from T cells produced anew.

With regard to this clonotype: Antigen: not known.

The germline V gene has CDR1 SEHNR and CDR2 FQNEAQ (reference sequence). The V end was cut by 5 bases, the J end by 9 bases, with 24 bases between. The CDR3 runs 16 residues. It was with unique molecular identifiers that the TCRbeta library was prepared. MiXCR, run by TCRdb on the PCR reads, gives a single entry per CDR3 protein. The table includes some 840,000 distinct CDR3 sequences, under 20% detected once. Sequenced material: PBMCs, mostly from graft donor cells, taken 360 days after TCRalphabeta/CD19-depleted stem cell transplant. The chain employs TRBV7-9 and TRBJ2-3, with D possibly being TRBD1 or TRBD2 (7 bases each). This sequence originates from a male patient younger than 18 who had a stem cell transplant for acute lymphoblastic leukemia, so the T cells may come from the graft donor. The CDR3 DNA sequence: TGTGCCAGCAGCGGCCAGGGGGGGAGTTCCCCCAAGACGCAGTATTTT. Amino acid sequence: CASSGQGGSSPKTQYF.